A selection of T cell receptor beta chains follows, all from one sample in a study of T cells in Graves' hyperthyroidism and ophthalmopathy. TCRdb re-analysed the multiplex PCR reads in MiXCR, keeping a single row per CDR3 protein. The table shows 550,000 to 800,000 distinct CDR3 sequences, with about a sixth occurring only once. The specimen was blood. These receptors came from a man aged 18 to 35 with Graves' hyperthyroidism. The CDR3 runs from the conserved cysteine through the conserved F or W. The order of the fields is D gene, J gene, V gene, clone size, CDR3 DNA, CDR3 protein. A D gene is named only where the DNA matches it firmly. Clone sizes are given selectively: once, few, many, or a class where the clone is expanded.

d_call: .
j_call: TRBJ1-1
v_call: TRBV2
clone_size: many
cdr3_nt: TGTGCCAGCAGCCCGGGGCGGGGACTGGGCACTGAAGCTTTCTTT
cdr3_aa: CASSPGRGLGTEAFF

d_call: .
j_call: TRBJ1-4
v_call: TRBV19
clone_size: .
cdr3_nt: TGTGCCAGTAGTCTCCGCGGGACGAATAATGAAAAACTGTTTTTT
cdr3_aa: CASSLRGTNNEKLFF

d_call: .
j_call: TRBJ2-7
v_call: TRBV5-6
clone_size: few
cdr3_nt: TGTGCCAGCAGCTTGGGATTCGCGGGGCCCGTAGGGGAGCAGTACTTC
cdr3_aa: CASSLGFAGPVGEQYF

d_call: TRBD1
j_call: TRBJ2-7
v_call: TRBV30
clone_size: .
cdr3_nt: TGTGCCTGGAGTGTCCTCCGACAGGGGGTTGAGCAGTACTTC
cdr3_aa: CAWSVLRQGVEQYF

d_call: .
j_call: TRBJ2-1
v_call: TRBV7-9
clone_size: .
cdr3_nt: TGTGCCAGCAGCCCCAAAGGGGGGCCCAACAATGAGCAGTTCTTC
cdr3_aa: CASSPKGGPNNEQFF

d_call: TRBD1
j_call: TRBJ1-1
v_call: TRBV20-1
clone_size: .
cdr3_nt: TGCAGTGCTAGAGATTCAGGGGGTTTTCCTGAAGCTTTCTTT
cdr3_aa: CSARDSGGFPEAFF

d_call: TRBD1
j_call: TRBJ2-3
v_call: TRBV18
clone_size: many
cdr3_nt: TGTGCCAGCTCATGGACAGGGTACGGAGAAGGAGCAGATACGCAGTATTTT
cdr3_aa: CASSWTGYGEGADTQYF

d_call: .
j_call: TRBJ1-5
v_call: TRBV2
clone_size: .
cdr3_nt: TGTGCCAGCAGTGGAGAACTTGGAGATCAGCCCCAGCATTTT
cdr3_aa: CASSGELGDQPQHF

d_call: TRBD2
j_call: TRBJ2-5
v_call: TRBV12-3/TRBV12-4
clone_size: many
cdr3_nt: TGTGCCAGCAGCCTAACTAGCGGGAGAGAGACCCAGTACTTC
cdr3_aa: CASSLTSGRETQYF

d_call: .
j_call: TRBJ2-1
v_call: TRBV11-2
clone_size: many
cdr3_nt: TGTGCCAGCAGCCCTGGGTGGGAGGATTTCAATGAGCAGTTCTTC
cdr3_aa: CASSPGWEDFNEQFF

d_call: .
j_call: TRBJ1-1
v_call: TRBV2
clone_size: few
cdr3_nt: TGTGCCAGCACTTCGGACTCTACCACTGAAGCTTTCTTT
cdr3_aa: CASTSDSTTEAFF

d_call: TRBD2
j_call: TRBJ2-3
v_call: TRBV15
clone_size: .
cdr3_nt: TGTGCCACCAGCAGAGGAAGTGGTAGCGGGAGGGAGGATACGCAGTATTTT
cdr3_aa: CATSRGSGSGREDTQYF

d_call: TRBD1
j_call: TRBJ2-4
v_call: TRBV27
clone_size: few
cdr3_nt: TGTGCCAGCAGTTTCCTCGTGGGGACAGGGGGCGGATTGGCCAAAAACATTCAGTACTTC
cdr3_aa: CASSFLVGTGGGLAKNIQYF

d_call: .
j_call: TRBJ2-1
v_call: TRBV5-1
clone_size: few
cdr3_nt: TGCGCCAGCAGCTCGGATTCGTGGGCCCGACTCCACAATGAGCAGTTCTTC
cdr3_aa: CASSSDSWARLHNEQFF

d_call: TRBD2
j_call: TRBJ2-7
v_call: TRBV24-1
clone_size: few
cdr3_nt: TGTGCCACCAGTGATATAGCGGGAGGGCCGGGCGAGCAGTACTTC
cdr3_aa: CATSDIAGGPGEQYF

d_call: TRBD2
j_call: TRBJ2-1
v_call: TRBV19
clone_size: few
cdr3_nt: TGTGCCAGTAGCCACAGGACTAGGCAATACAATGAGCAGTTCTTC
cdr3_aa: CASSHRTRQYNEQFF

d_call: .
j_call: TRBJ1-2
v_call: TRBV10-1
clone_size: few
cdr3_nt: TGCGCCAGCCAAGGGGTCGGGGACATGGACTATGGCTACACCTTC
cdr3_aa: CASQGVGDMDYGYTF

d_call: TRBD2
j_call: TRBJ2-3
v_call: TRBV27
clone_size: many
cdr3_nt: TGTGCCAGCAGTTTTAGCGGGAGCACAGATACGCAGTATTTT
cdr3_aa: CASSFSGSTDTQYF

d_call: TRBD2
j_call: TRBJ2-1
v_call: TRBV6-2/TRBV6-3
clone_size: few
cdr3_nt: TGTGCCAGCACCCTAGGTGGGAGCGGGAGCGCTGAGCAGTTCTTC
cdr3_aa: CASTLGGSGSAEQFF

d_call: .
j_call: TRBJ1-1
v_call: TRBV7-9
clone_size: many
cdr3_nt: TGTGCCAGCAGCCCGACAATTAACACTGAAGCTTTCTTT
cdr3_aa: CASSPTINTEAFF

d_call: .
j_call: TRBJ2-3
v_call: TRBV20-1
clone_size: .
cdr3_nt: TGCCCTACGAATTCATCGGGGCCCACAGATACGCAGTATTTT
cdr3_aa: CPTNSSGPTDTQYF

d_call: .
j_call: TRBJ1-1
v_call: TRBV6-1
clone_size: many
cdr3_nt: TGTGCCAGCAGTATAAACAGGGAGACTGAAGCTTTCTTT
cdr3_aa: CASSINRETEAFF

d_call: TRBD1
j_call: TRBJ1-5
v_call: TRBV9
clone_size: many
cdr3_nt: TGTGCCAGCAACCCGACAGGGGGAGGCAATCAGCCCCAGCATTTT
cdr3_aa: CASNPTGGGNQPQHF

d_call: TRBD2
j_call: TRBJ2-7
v_call: TRBV29-1
clone_size: many
cdr3_nt: TGCAGCGTTGAGCTAGCGGGAGGGAGGGCCTACGAGCAGTACTTC
cdr3_aa: CSVELAGGRAYEQYF

d_call: .
j_call: TRBJ2-7
v_call: TRBV2
clone_size: many
cdr3_nt: TGTGCCAGCAGTGCGGACAGTTCCTTCTACGAGCAGTACTTC
cdr3_aa: CASSADSSFYEQYF

d_call: TRBD2
j_call: TRBJ2-2
v_call: TRBV27
clone_size: few
cdr3_nt: TGTGCCAGCGGGGGACTAGTCAACACCGGGGAGCTGTTTTTT
cdr3_aa: CASGGLVNTGELFF

d_call: TRBD1
j_call: TRBJ1-6
v_call: TRBV6-1
clone_size: few
cdr3_nt: TGTGCCAGCAGCCCCAAGGCGGCAGGGGGATCACCCCTCCACTTT
cdr3_aa: CASSPKAAGGSPLHF

d_call: .
j_call: TRBJ2-5
v_call: TRBV2
clone_size: many
cdr3_nt: TGTGCCAGCGTGGACCGGGCAGAAGAGACCCAGTACTTC
cdr3_aa: CASVDRAEETQYF

d_call: .
j_call: TRBJ2-7
v_call: TRBV9
clone_size: .
cdr3_nt: TGTGCCAGCAGCGCCGGATCGGACTTCCTGCGGGAGCAGTACTTC
cdr3_aa: CASSAGSDFLREQYF

d_call: .
j_call: TRBJ1-1
v_call: TRBV28
clone_size: .
cdr3_nt: TGTGCCAGCAGTGGCAGCTTGAACACTGAAGCTTTCTTT
cdr3_aa: CASSGSLNTEAFF

d_call: TRBD2
j_call: TRBJ2-7
v_call: TRBV20-1
clone_size: few
cdr3_nt: TGCAGTGCTAGAAGGCCTAGCGGAACCTACGAGCAGTACTTC
cdr3_aa: CSARRPSGTYEQYF

d_call: TRBD2
j_call: TRBJ2-3
v_call: TRBV15
clone_size: few
cdr3_nt: TGTGCCACCGGGACTAGGAGTACAGATACGCAGTATTTT
cdr3_aa: CATGTRSTDTQYF

d_call: TRBD1
j_call: TRBJ2-1
v_call: TRBV12-5
clone_size: few
cdr3_nt: TGTGCTAGTGGCCCCAGGGGGCCAGGGAGCTCCTACAATGAGCAGTTCTTC
cdr3_aa: CASGPRGPGSSYNEQFF

d_call: .
j_call: TRBJ1-1
v_call: TRBV2
clone_size: few
cdr3_nt: TGTGCCAGCAAGAGGGGGGACTATGAGAGGGAAGCTTTCTTT
cdr3_aa: CASKRGDYEREAFF

d_call: .
j_call: TRBJ2-1
v_call: TRBV29-1
clone_size: .
cdr3_nt: TGCAGCGTGGGTAGCAAAATGAGGTTGAGCAGTGAGCAGTTCTTC
cdr3_aa: CSVGSKMRLSSEQFF

d_call: .
j_call: TRBJ1-4
v_call: TRBV7-9
clone_size: many
cdr3_nt: TGTGCCAGCAGCTTAGGGACGGCGGGTGAAAAACTGTTTTTT
cdr3_aa: CASSLGTAGEKLFF

d_call: TRBD1
j_call: TRBJ1-1
v_call: TRBV6-2/TRBV6-3
clone_size: once
cdr3_nt: TGTGCCAGCAGTTACCCGGGACAGGGGAACACTGAAGCTTTCTTT
cdr3_aa: CASSYPGQGNTEAFF

d_call: TRBD2
j_call: TRBJ2-1
v_call: TRBV7-2
clone_size: many
cdr3_nt: TGTGCCAGCAGCTTAGCTGGGACGGCGGGAGCAGGCAATGAGCAGTTCTTC
cdr3_aa: CASSLAGTAGAGNEQFF

d_call: .
j_call: TRBJ1-5
v_call: TRBV2
clone_size: .
cdr3_nt: TGTGCCAGCAGCGCTGACGGGGGTGTCAATCAGCCCCAGCATTTT
cdr3_aa: CASSADGGVNQPQHF

d_call: .
j_call: TRBJ1-2
v_call: TRBV13
clone_size: .
cdr3_nt: TGTGCCAGCAGCTTAATCAACAGGGCCCACTATGGCTACACCTTC
cdr3_aa: CASSLINRAHYGYTF

d_call: .
j_call: TRBJ2-1
v_call: TRBV27
clone_size: few
cdr3_nt: TGTGCCAGCAGTTTAAGAACAGGCTCCTACAATGAGCAGTTCTTC
cdr3_aa: CASSLRTGSYNEQFF

d_call: .
j_call: TRBJ1-2
v_call: TRBV11-2
clone_size: few
cdr3_nt: TGTGCCAGCAGCTTACGATTGTCTAACTATGGCTACACCTTC
cdr3_aa: CASSLRLSNYGYTF

d_call: .
j_call: TRBJ2-1
v_call: TRBV28
clone_size: .
cdr3_nt: TGTGCCAGCGGGCCCACCGTGGCCTACAATGAGCAGTTCTTC
cdr3_aa: CASGPTVAYNEQFF

d_call: TRBD1
j_call: TRBJ1-5
v_call: TRBV2
clone_size: many
cdr3_nt: TGTGCCAGCAGCACCGGACAGGGGGGTCAGCCCCAGCATTTT
cdr3_aa: CASSTGQGGQPQHF

d_call: TRBD1
j_call: TRBJ2-7
v_call: TRBV20-1
clone_size: .
cdr3_nt: TGCAGTGCTAGAGATGGGGGGACAGGGTCCCACGAGCAGTACTTC
cdr3_aa: CSARDGGTGSHEQYF

d_call: TRBD1
j_call: TRBJ1-1
v_call: TRBV29-1
clone_size: .
cdr3_nt: TGCAGCGCTAAACAGGGGACTGAAGCTTTCTTT
cdr3_aa: CSAKQGTEAFF

d_call: .
j_call: TRBJ1-5
v_call: TRBV6-1
clone_size: few
cdr3_nt: TGTGCCAGCAGTCGCTTGGGGGGTCAGCCCCAGCATTTT
cdr3_aa: CASSRLGGQPQHF

d_call: .
j_call: TRBJ2-5
v_call: TRBV28
clone_size: many
cdr3_nt: TGTGCCAGCAGTTTACCTAACTTCCAAGAGACCCAGTACTTC
cdr3_aa: CASSLPNFQETQYF

d_call: .
j_call: TRBJ1-3
v_call: TRBV3-1
clone_size: .
cdr3_nt: TGTGCCAGCAGACCACAGGGTTCTGGAAACACCATATATTTT
cdr3_aa: CASRPQGSGNTIYF

d_call: .
j_call: TRBJ2-7
v_call: TRBV20-1
clone_size: many
cdr3_nt: TGCAGTGCTAGACCCCCCCCTTACTACGAGCAGTACTTC
cdr3_aa: CSARPPPYYEQYF

d_call: .
j_call: TRBJ2-5
v_call: TRBV2
clone_size: many
cdr3_nt: TGTGCCAGCAGGCAAAGGAGGGGAGAGACCCAGTACTTC
cdr3_aa: CASRQRRGETQYF

d_call: .
j_call: TRBJ1-4
v_call: TRBV6-1
clone_size: many
cdr3_nt: TGTGCCAGCCGGCCTGGGGTAACTAATGAAAAACTGTTTTTT
cdr3_aa: CASRPGVTNEKLFF

d_call: .
j_call: TRBJ1-6
v_call: TRBV20-1
clone_size: few
cdr3_nt: TGCAGCCCGCGGGGGAGTCCTTATTCACCCCTCCACTTT
cdr3_aa: CSPRGSPYSPLHF

d_call: TRBD2
j_call: TRBJ2-7
v_call: TRBV19
clone_size: .
cdr3_nt: TGTGCCAGTAGTATAAGGTCTAGCGGTTCCTACGAGCAGTACTTC
cdr3_aa: CASSIRSSGSYEQYF

d_call: .
j_call: TRBJ1-1
v_call: TRBV10-3
clone_size: .
cdr3_nt: TGTGCCATCAGTGAAGGGGAGGGCAGTGAAGCTTTCTTT
cdr3_aa: CAISEGEGSEAFF

d_call: .
j_call: TRBJ1-5
v_call: TRBV30
clone_size: .
cdr3_nt: TGTGCCTGGAGTGTGAGGGCGTATAGCAATCAGCCCCAGCATTTT
cdr3_aa: CAWSVRAYSNQPQHF

d_call: TRBD2
j_call: TRBJ2-7
v_call: TRBV18
clone_size: many
cdr3_nt: TGTGCCAGCTCAGGACTAGCGGGAGTACTTGGCGAGCAGTACTTC
cdr3_aa: CASSGLAGVLGEQYF

d_call: .
j_call: TRBJ2-5
v_call: TRBV7-9
clone_size: .
cdr3_nt: TGTGCCGTTCCGGGGGCCGGGCAAGAGACCCAGTACTTC
cdr3_aa: CAVPGAGQETQYF

d_call: .
j_call: TRBJ2-7
v_call: TRBV7-3
clone_size: .
cdr3_nt: TGTGCCAGCAGCTTAAATTCCTATGGGGAGCAGTACTTC
cdr3_aa: CASSLNSYGEQYF